These T cell receptor beta chains were read from a single sample in a study of early T cells in non-severe SARS-CoV-2 infection. Each CDR3 protein is one row after TCRdb ran MiXCR on the 5' RACE reads. Of approximately 76,000 distinct CDR3 sequences in the sample, roughly an eighth were seen once. Sequenced sample: whole blood. The receptors stem from an adult who was a healthcare worker with PCR-confirmed SARS-CoV-2 infection or an uninfected control (not recorded which). The CDR3 runs from the conserved cysteine through the conserved F or W. Fields, in order: D gene, clone size, J gene, V gene, CDR3 DNA, CDR3 protein. The D gene is left open where the match is weak. Not every row has a clone size; where given, it reads once, few, many or a size class.

D gene: NA
clone size: NA
J gene: TRBJ1-1
V gene: TRBV27
CDR3 DNA: TGTGCCAGCAGTTTAGGGAGGGCCACTGAAGCTTTCTTT
CDR3 protein: CASSLGRATEAFF

D gene: NA
clone size: many
J gene: TRBJ2-7
V gene: TRBV27
CDR3 DNA: TGTGCCAGCAGTTTTTATAGGGACGCACCTTACGAGCAGTACTTC
CDR3 protein: CASSFYRDAPYEQYF

D gene: NA
clone size: NA
J gene: TRBJ2-1
V gene: TRBV6-1
CDR3 DNA: TGTGCCAGCAGTGAGGCTAGCGAGGACAATGAGCAGTTCTTC
CDR3 protein: CASSEASEDNEQFF

D gene: NA
clone size: NA
J gene: TRBJ1-6
V gene: TRBV18
CDR3 DNA: TGTGCCAGCTCACCAAATGGCGCGGAGTATAATTCACCCCTCCACTTT
CDR3 protein: CASSPNGAEYNSPLHF

D gene: TRBD1
clone size: few
J gene: TRBJ2-7
V gene: TRBV7-8
CDR3 DNA: TGTGCCAGCAGTCGGGACAGGGGGCAATCCTACGAGCAGTACTTC
CDR3 protein: CASSRDRGQSYEQYF

D gene: NA
clone size: many
J gene: TRBJ2-1
V gene: TRBV7-2
CDR3 DNA: TGTGCCAGCAGCTTACCCCCCTACAATGAGCAGTTCTTC
CDR3 protein: CASSLPPYNEQFF

D gene: NA
clone size: few
J gene: TRBJ1-6
V gene: TRBV6-2/TRBV6-3
CDR3 DNA: TGTGCCAGCAGTTACGGCAGGGGTAATTCACCCCTCCACTTT
CDR3 protein: CASSYGRGNSPLHF

D gene: NA
clone size: NA
J gene: TRBJ2-7
V gene: TRBV7-6
CDR3 DNA: TGTGCCAGCAGTTCCGGAGAGGGCAGCCTCCATCAGTACTTC
CDR3 protein: CASSSGEGSLHQYF

D gene: TRBD2
clone size: few
J gene: TRBJ2-7
V gene: TRBV6-6
CDR3 DNA: TGTGCCAGCAGTTACGAACGGGGGGGCTACGAGCAGTACTTC
CDR3 protein: CASSYERGGYEQYF

D gene: NA
clone size: NA
J gene: TRBJ1-1
V gene: TRBV6-5
CDR3 DNA: TGTGCCAGCAGCCAGGACGGAGCCCCTGAAGCTTTCTTT
CDR3 protein: CASSQDGAPEAFF

D gene: TRBD2
clone size: many
J gene: TRBJ2-7
V gene: TRBV7-6
CDR3 DNA: TGTGCCAGCAGCCCCTCCTTAGCGGGGGGAAGAGGGGAGCAGTACTTC
CDR3 protein: CASSPSLAGGRGEQYF

D gene: NA
clone size: many
J gene: TRBJ2-7
V gene: TRBV28
CDR3 DNA: TGTGCCACCGGGCGGGGCCTCGAGCAGTACTTC
CDR3 protein: CATGRGLEQYF

D gene: NA
clone size: NA
J gene: TRBJ1-5
V gene: TRBV20-1
CDR3 DNA: TGCAGTGCTAGTATTACGCGACTTGGCAATCAGCCCCAGCATTTT
CDR3 protein: CSASITRLGNQPQHF

D gene: TRBD2
clone size: many
J gene: TRBJ2-2
V gene: TRBV24-1
CDR3 DNA: TGTGCCACCTCGGGACTAGCTAGCACCGGGGAGCTGTTTTTT
CDR3 protein: CATSGLASTGELFF

D gene: NA
clone size: few
J gene: TRBJ2-2
V gene: TRBV2
CDR3 DNA: TGTGCCAGCAATACGGACGGCTTGGGGACCGGGGAGCTGTTTTTT
CDR3 protein: CASNTDGLGTGELFF

D gene: NA
clone size: NA
J gene: TRBJ2-5
V gene: TRBV29-1
CDR3 DNA: TGCAGCGCCATGGCCCCGGGGGAGACCCAGTACTTC
CDR3 protein: CSAMAPGETQYF

D gene: NA
clone size: many
J gene: TRBJ2-3
V gene: TRBV29-1
CDR3 DNA: TGCAGCGCCGGGGCTAGCACAGATACGCAGTATTTT
CDR3 protein: CSAGASTDTQYF

D gene: TRBD1
clone size: many
J gene: TRBJ2-3
V gene: TRBV5-1
CDR3 DNA: TGCGCCAGCAGCTTGGGACAGGGGGCAGAAGATACGCAGTATTTT
CDR3 protein: CASSLGQGAEDTQYF

D gene: NA
clone size: many
J gene: TRBJ2-1
V gene: TRBV3-1
CDR3 DNA: TGTGCCAGCAGCCAACTCACCTACAATGAGCAGTTCTTC
CDR3 protein: CASSQLTYNEQFF

D gene: TRBD1
clone size: many
J gene: TRBJ1-5
V gene: TRBV12-3/TRBV12-4
CDR3 DNA: TGTGCCAGCAGTCTCTGGGGGCAGGGGGCACATCAGCCCCAGCATTTT
CDR3 protein: CASSLWGQGAHQPQHF

D gene: TRBD1
clone size: few
J gene: TRBJ2-7
V gene: TRBV28
CDR3 DNA: TGTGCCAGCAGCCCAGGGGGCGGAACCTACGAGCAGTACTTC
CDR3 protein: CASSPGGGTYEQYF

D gene: TRBD1
clone size: few
J gene: TRBJ1-6
V gene: TRBV10-2
CDR3 DNA: TGCGCCAGCTCCGGGACAGGGGATTCACCCCTCCACTTT
CDR3 protein: CASSGTGDSPLHF

D gene: NA
clone size: NA
J gene: TRBJ2-1
V gene: TRBV2
CDR3 DNA: TGTGCCAGCATGTTTGAGCGGATGACTAACAATGAGCAGTTCTTT
CDR3 protein: CASMFERMTNNEQFF

D gene: TRBD1
clone size: many
J gene: TRBJ1-2
V gene: TRBV18
CDR3 DNA: TGTGCCAGCTCGGGACAGGGTAAATATGGCTACACCTTC
CDR3 protein: CASSGQGKYGYTF

D gene: NA
clone size: many
J gene: TRBJ2-5
V gene: TRBV11-2
CDR3 DNA: TGTGCCAGCAGCCCAGGGTGGGTTGGAGAGACCCAGTACTTC
CDR3 protein: CASSPGWVGETQYF

D gene: NA
clone size: NA
J gene: TRBJ2-1
V gene: TRBV29-1
CDR3 DNA: TGCAGCGTTGAATTGCTATACAATGAGCAGTTCTTC
CDR3 protein: CSVELLYNEQFF

D gene: NA
clone size: NA
J gene: TRBJ2-1
V gene: TRBV9
CDR3 DNA: TGTGCCAGCAGCGTAGAGCCGACTAATCACAATGAGCAGTTCTTC
CDR3 protein: CASSVEPTNHNEQFF

D gene: NA
clone size: few
J gene: TRBJ2-7
V gene: TRBV5-6
CDR3 DNA: TGTGCCAGCAGCTTAGTACTCCAGACCTACGAGCAGTACTTC
CDR3 protein: CASSLVLQTYEQYF

D gene: NA
clone size: many
J gene: TRBJ2-5
V gene: TRBV12-3/TRBV12-4
CDR3 DNA: TGTGCCAGCAGTTTGGCAGGGGCTGAGGAGACCCAGTACTTC
CDR3 protein: CASSLAGAEETQYF

D gene: NA
clone size: few
J gene: TRBJ2-5
V gene: TRBV7-8
CDR3 DNA: TGTGCCAGCAGCCTGGGCGGGTTTTTAACTCCTAGGGAGACCCAGTACTTC
CDR3 protein: CASSLGGFLTPRETQYF

D gene: NA
clone size: NA
J gene: TRBJ2-4
V gene: TRBV11-2
CDR3 DNA: TGTGCCAGCAGCCGGGACATGGGGGCGACCAAAAACATTCAGTACTTC
CDR3 protein: CASSRDMGATKNIQYF

D gene: TRBD1
clone size: NA
J gene: TRBJ1-1
V gene: TRBV11-3
CDR3 DNA: TGTGCCAGCAGCCTTCCAGGGGGCTGGACTGAAGCTTTCTTT
CDR3 protein: CASSLPGGWTEAFF

D gene: NA
clone size: many
J gene: TRBJ1-4
V gene: TRBV4-2
CDR3 DNA: TGTGCCAGCAGCCAAGGGACTGCAACTAATGAAAAACTGTTTTTT
CDR3 protein: CASSQGTATNEKLFF

D gene: NA
clone size: few
J gene: TRBJ2-5
V gene: TRBV7-9
CDR3 DNA: TGTGCCAGCAGCTTAGGTATTAGCTCCGAAACCCAGTACTTC
CDR3 protein: CASSLGISSETQYF

D gene: NA
clone size: NA
J gene: TRBJ2-1
V gene: TRBV24-1
CDR3 DNA: TGTGTCACCAGTGATTTCGCTGAGCAGTTCTTC
CDR3 protein: CVTSDFAEQFF

D gene: TRBD1
clone size: few
J gene: TRBJ2-3
V gene: TRBV5-8
CDR3 DNA: TGTGCCAGCAGCGGTGGACAGGGTCCCGGGGATACGCAGTATTTT
CDR3 protein: CASSGGQGPGDTQYF

D gene: NA
clone size: many
J gene: TRBJ2-1
V gene: TRBV4-2
CDR3 DNA: TGTGCCAGCAGCCAAGAGGGCTACAATGAGCAGTTCTTC
CDR3 protein: CASSQEGYNEQFF

D gene: TRBD1
clone size: few
J gene: TRBJ1-6
V gene: TRBV7-6
CDR3 DNA: TGTGCCAGCAGCCAAGGGAGGACAGGAGTTAATTCACCCCTCCACTTT
CDR3 protein: CASSQGRTGVNSPLHF

D gene: NA
clone size: few
J gene: TRBJ2-7
V gene: TRBV20-1
CDR3 DNA: TGCAGTGCCCGACAGCATAATATCTACGAGCAGTACTTC
CDR3 protein: CSARQHNIYEQYF

D gene: NA
clone size: NA
J gene: TRBJ2-1
V gene: TRBV19
CDR3 DNA: TGTGCCACCGGGAGTAGGGGGAGGGCCTACAATGAGCAGTTCTTC
CDR3 protein: CATGSRGRAYNEQFF

D gene: NA
clone size: many
J gene: TRBJ2-1
V gene: TRBV20-1
CDR3 DNA: TGCAGTGCTAGAGACCTTGGGGAGCATGAGCAGTTCTTC
CDR3 protein: CSARDLGEHEQFF